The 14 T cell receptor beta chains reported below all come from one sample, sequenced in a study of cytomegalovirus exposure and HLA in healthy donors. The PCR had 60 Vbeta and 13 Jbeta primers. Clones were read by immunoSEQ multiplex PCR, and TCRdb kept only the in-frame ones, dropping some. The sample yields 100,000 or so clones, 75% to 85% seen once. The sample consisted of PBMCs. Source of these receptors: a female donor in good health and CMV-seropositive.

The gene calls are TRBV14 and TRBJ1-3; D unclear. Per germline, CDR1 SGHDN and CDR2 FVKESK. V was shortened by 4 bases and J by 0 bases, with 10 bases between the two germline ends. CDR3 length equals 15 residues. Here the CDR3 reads CASSPRGTSGNTIYF. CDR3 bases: TGTGCCAGCAGCCCCCGTGGCACCTCTGGAAACACCATATATTTT.

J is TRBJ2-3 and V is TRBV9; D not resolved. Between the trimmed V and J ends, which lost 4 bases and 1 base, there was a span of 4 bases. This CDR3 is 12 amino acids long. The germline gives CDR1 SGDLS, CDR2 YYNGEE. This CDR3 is CASSRGTDTQYF. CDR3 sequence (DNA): TGTGCCAGCAGCCGGGGCACAGATACGCAGTATTTT.

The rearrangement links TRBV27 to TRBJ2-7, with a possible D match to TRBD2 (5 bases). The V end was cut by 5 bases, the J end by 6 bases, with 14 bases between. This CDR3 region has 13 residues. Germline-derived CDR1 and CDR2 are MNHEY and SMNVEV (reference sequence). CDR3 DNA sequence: TGTGCCAGCAGTACCCTTACTAGAATCGAGCAGTACTTC. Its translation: CASSTLTRIEQYF.

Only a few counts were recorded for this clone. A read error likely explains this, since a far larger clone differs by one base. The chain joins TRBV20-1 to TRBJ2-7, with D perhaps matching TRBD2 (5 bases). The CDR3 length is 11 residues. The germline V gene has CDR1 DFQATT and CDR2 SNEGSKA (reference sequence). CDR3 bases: TGCAGTACTAGATCCGAGTGGGAGCAGTACTTC. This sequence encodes CSTRSEWEQYF.

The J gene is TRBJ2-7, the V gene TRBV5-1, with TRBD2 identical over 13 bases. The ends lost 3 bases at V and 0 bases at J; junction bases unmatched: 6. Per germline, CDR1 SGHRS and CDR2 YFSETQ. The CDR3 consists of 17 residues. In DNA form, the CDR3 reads TGCGCCAGCAGCTGGGGACTAGCGGGACCGAGCTCCTACGAGCAGTACTTC. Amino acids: CASSWGLAGPSSYEQYF.

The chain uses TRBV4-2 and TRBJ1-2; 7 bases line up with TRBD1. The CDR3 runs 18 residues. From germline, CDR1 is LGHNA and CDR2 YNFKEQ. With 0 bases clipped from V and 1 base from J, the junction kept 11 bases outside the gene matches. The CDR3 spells CASSQEETGQVLNYGYTF. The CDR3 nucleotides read TGTGCCAGCAGCCAAGAGGAGACAGGGCAAGTTCTTAACTATGGCTACACCTTC.

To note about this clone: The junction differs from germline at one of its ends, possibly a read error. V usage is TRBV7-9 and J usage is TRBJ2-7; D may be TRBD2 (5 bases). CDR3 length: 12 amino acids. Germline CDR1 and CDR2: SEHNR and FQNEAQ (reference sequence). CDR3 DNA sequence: TGTTCCAGCACGGGGATTGGCTACGAGCAGTACTTC. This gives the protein CSSTGIGYEQYF.

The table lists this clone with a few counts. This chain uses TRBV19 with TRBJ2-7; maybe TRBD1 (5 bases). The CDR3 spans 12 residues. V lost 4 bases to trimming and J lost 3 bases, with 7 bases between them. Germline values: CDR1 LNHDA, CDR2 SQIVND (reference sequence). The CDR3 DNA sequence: TGTGCCAGTAGTAAAGGGGACTACGAGCAGTACTTC. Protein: CASSKGDYEQYF.

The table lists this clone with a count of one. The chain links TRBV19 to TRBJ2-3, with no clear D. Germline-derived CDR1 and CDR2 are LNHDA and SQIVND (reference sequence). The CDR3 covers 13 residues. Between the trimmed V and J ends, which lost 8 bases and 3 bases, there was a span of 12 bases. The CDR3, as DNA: TGTGCCAGTTATCACTGGAGAACAGATACGCAGTATTTT. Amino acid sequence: CASYHWRTDTQYF.

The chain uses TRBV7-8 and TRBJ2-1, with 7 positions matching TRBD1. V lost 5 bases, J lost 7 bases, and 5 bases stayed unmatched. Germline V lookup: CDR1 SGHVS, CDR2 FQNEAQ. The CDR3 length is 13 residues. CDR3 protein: CASSVDRVNEQFF. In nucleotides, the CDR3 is TGTGCCAGCAGCGTAGACAGGGTGAATGAGCAGTTCTTC.

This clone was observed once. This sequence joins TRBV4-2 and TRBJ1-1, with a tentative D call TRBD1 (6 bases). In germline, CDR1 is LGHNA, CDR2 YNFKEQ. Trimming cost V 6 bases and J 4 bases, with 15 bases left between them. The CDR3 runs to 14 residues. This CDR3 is CASSRTTGFTEAFF. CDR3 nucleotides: TGTGCCAGCAGTCGAACCACAGGGTTCACTGAAGCTTTCTTT.

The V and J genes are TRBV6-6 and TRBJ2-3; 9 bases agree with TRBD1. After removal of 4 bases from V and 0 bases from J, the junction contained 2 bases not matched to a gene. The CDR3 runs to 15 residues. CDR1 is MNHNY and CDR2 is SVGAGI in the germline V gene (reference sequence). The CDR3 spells CASSSTGGSTDTQYF. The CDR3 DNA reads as TGTGCCAGCAGTTCGACAGGGGGGAGCACAGATACGCAGTATTTT.

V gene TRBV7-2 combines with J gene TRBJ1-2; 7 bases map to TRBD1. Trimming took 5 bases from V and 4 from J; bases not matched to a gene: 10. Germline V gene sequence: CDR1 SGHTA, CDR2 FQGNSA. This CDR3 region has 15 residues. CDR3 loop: CASSTTGPAVYGYTF. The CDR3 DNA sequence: TGTGCCAGCAGCACGACAGGGCCCGCGGTCTATGGCTACACCTTC.

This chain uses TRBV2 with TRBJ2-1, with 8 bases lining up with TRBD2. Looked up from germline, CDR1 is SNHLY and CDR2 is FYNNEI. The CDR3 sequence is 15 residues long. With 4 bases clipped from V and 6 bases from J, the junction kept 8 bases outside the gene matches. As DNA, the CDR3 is TGTGCCAGCAGTGGGTTCGGGAGGGAGGGCAATGAGCAGTTCTTC. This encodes CASSGFGREGNEQFF.